This entry is about one TCR beta chain. The sample comes from a study of blood T cell repertoires in COVID-19. Study summary: The United States, Italy and Spain were the sources of the acute and convalescent COVID-19 samples. PBMCs, B-cell-depleted T cells, or T cells were the source of the cDNA or gDNA that made up the material.

CDR3 length: 16 amino acids. Germline values: CDR1 SGHRS, CDR2 YFSETQ. Trimming took 0 bases from V and 0 from J; bases not matched to a gene: 3. Original analysis: Researchers report that nucleated cell counts were estimated from reference gene primer amplification. Libraries were prepared by immunoSEQ multiplex PCR; TCRdb keeps only in-frame clonotypes and omits some of them. V and J calls and clone size are those listed in that table; D and trimming were worked out from the DNA. The table includes 85,000 to 120,000 clones, about 87% detected once. The source material was peripheral blood. The receptor's source is a man aged 45 to 65 with active or convalescent COVID-19. The rearrangement uses TRBV5-1 and TRBJ2-5; the match to TRBD1 covers 9 bases. The DNA of the CDR3 is TGCGCCAGCAGCTTGGGACAGGGGGTTTACCAAGAGACCCAGTACTTC. Its translation is CASSLGQGVYQETQYF.